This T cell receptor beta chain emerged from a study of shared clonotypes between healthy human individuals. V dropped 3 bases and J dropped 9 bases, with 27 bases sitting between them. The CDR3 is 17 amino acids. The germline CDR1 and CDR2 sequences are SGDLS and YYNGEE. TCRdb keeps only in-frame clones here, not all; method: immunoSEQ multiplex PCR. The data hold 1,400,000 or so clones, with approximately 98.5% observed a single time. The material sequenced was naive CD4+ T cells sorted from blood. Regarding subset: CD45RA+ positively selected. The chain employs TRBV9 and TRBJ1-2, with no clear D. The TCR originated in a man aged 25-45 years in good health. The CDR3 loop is CASSGLSVGVTRFSYTF. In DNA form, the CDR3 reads TGTGCCAGCAGCGGCCTTTCAGTCGGGGTTACTCGTTTTAGCTACACCTTC.